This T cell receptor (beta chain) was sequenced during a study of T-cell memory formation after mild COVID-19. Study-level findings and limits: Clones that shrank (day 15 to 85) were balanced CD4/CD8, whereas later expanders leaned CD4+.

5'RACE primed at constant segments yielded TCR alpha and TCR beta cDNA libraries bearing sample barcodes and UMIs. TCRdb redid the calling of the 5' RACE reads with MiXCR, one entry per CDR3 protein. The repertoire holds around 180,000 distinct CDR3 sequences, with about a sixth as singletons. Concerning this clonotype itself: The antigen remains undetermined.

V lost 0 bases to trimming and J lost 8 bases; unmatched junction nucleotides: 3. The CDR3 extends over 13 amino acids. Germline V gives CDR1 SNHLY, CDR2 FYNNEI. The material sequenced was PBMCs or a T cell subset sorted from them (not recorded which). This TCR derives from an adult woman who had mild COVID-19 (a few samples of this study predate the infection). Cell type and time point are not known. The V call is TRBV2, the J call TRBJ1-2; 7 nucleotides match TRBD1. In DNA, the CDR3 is TGTGCCAGCAGTGAAGCCCAGGGGGGAGGCTACACCTTC. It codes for CASSEAQGGGYTF.